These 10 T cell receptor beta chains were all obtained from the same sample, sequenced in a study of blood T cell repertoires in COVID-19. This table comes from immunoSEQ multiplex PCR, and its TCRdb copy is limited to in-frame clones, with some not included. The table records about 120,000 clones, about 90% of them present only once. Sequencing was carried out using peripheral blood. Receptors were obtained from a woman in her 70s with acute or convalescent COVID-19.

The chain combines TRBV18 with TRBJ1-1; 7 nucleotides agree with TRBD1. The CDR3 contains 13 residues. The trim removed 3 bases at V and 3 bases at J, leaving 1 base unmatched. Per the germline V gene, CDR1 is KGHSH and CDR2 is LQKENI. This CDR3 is CASSPGTDTEAFF. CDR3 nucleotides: TGTGCCAGCTCACCCGGGACAGACACTGAAGCTTTCTTT.

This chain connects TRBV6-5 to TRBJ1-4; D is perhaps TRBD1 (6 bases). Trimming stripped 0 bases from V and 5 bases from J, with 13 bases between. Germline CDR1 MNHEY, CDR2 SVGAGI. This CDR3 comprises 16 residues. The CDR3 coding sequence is TGTGCCAGCAGTTACTCGAACAGGGCCCTGAATGAAAAACTGTTTTTT. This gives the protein CASSYSNRALNEKLFF.

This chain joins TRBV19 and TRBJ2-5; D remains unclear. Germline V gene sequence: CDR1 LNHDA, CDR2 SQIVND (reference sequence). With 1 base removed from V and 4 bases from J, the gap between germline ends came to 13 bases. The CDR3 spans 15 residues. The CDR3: CASSIGTVPIETQYF. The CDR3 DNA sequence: TGTGCCAGTAGTATAGGTACAGTCCCAATAGAGACCCAGTACTTC.

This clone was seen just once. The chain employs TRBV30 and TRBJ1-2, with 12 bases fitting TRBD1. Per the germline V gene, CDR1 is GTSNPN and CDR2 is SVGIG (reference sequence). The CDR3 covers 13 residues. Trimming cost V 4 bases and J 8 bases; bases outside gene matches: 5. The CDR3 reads CAWTRDRGRGYTF. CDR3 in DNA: TGTGCCTGGACCCGGGACAGGGGGCGCGGCTACACCTTC.

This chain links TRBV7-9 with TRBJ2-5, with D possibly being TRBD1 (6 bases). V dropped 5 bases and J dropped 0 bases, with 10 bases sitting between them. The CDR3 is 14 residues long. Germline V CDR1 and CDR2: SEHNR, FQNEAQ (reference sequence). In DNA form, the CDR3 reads TGTGCCAGCAGCCGGACAGTCTACCAAGAGACCCAGTACTTC. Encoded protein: CASSRTVYQETQYF.

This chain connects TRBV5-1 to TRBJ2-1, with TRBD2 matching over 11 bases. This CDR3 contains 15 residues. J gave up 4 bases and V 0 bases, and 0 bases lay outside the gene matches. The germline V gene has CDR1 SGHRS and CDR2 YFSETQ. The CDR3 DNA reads TGCGCCAGCAGCTTGGCTAGCGGGGGGTACAATGAGCAGTTCTTC. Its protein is CASSLASGGYNEQFF. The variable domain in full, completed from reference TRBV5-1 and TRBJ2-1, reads KAGVTQTPRYLIKTRGQQVTLSCSPISGHRSVSWYQQTPGQGLQFLFEYFSETQRNKGNFPGRFSGRQFSNSRSEMNVSTLELGDSALYLCASSLASGGYNEQFFGPGTRLTVL.

CDR3 sequence reads: CASSAPPAAVPIWAEAFF. The CDR3 bases are TGTGCCAGCAGTGCCCCCCCCGCGGCGGTCCCGATTTGGGCTGAAGCTTTCTTT. The genes are TRBV6-1 and TRBJ1-1; D is uncertain. The germline V and J ends were trimmed by 4 bases and 6 bases, with 27 bases remaining between them. This CDR3 has 18 residues. Germline CDR1 MNHNS, CDR2 SASEGT.

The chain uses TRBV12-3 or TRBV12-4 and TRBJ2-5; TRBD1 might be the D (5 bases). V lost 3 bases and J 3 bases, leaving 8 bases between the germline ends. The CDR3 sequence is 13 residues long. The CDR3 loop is CASSFGREETQYF. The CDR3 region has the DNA TGTGCCAGCAGTTTCGGCAGGGAAGAGACCCAGTACTTC.

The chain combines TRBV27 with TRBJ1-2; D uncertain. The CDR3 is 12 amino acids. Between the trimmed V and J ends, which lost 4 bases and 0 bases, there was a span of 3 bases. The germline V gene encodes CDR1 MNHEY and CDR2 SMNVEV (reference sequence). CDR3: CASSSTNYGYTF. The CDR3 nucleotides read TGTGCCAGCAGTTCCACTAACTATGGCTACACCTTC.

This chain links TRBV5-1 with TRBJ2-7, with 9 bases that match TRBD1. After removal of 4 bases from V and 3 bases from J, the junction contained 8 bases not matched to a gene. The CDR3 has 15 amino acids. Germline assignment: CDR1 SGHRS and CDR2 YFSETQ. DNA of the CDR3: TGCGCCAGCAGCACGGGACAGGGAATAATCTACGAGCAGTACTTC. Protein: CASSTGQGIIYEQYF. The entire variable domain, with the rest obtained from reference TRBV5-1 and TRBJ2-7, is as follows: KAGVTQTPRYLIKTRGQQVTLSCSPISGHRSVSWYQQTPGQGLQFLFEYFSETQRNKGNFPGRFSGRQFSNSRSEMNVSTLELGDSALYLCASSTGQGIIYEQYFGPGTRLTVT.